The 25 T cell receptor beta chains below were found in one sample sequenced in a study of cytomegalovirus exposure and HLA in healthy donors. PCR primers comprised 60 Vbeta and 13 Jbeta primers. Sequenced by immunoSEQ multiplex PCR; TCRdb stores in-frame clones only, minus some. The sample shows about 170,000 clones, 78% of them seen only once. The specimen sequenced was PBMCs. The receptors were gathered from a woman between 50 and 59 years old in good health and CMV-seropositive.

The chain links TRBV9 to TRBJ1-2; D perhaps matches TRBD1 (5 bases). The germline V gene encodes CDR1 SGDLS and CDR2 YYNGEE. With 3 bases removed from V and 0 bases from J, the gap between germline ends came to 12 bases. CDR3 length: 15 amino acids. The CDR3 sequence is CASSGYQGSNYGYTF. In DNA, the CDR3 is TGTGCCAGCAGCGGATATCAGGGCTCTAACTATGGCTACACCTTC.

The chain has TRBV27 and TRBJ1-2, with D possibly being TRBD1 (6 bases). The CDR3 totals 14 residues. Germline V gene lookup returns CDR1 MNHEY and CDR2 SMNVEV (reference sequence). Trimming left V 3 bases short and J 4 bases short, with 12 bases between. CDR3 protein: CASSLWGQGYGYTF. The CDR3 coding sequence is TGTGCCAGCAGTTTGTGGGGGCAAGGCTATGGCTACACCTTC.

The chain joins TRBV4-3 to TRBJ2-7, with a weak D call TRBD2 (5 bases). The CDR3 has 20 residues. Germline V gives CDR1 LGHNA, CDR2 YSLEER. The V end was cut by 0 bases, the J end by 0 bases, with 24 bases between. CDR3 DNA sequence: TGCGCCAGCAGCCAAGATTTGAGGTTGAGCGGCTTTCCCCCCTCCTACGAGCAGTACTTC. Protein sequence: CASSQDLRLSGFPPSYEQYF.

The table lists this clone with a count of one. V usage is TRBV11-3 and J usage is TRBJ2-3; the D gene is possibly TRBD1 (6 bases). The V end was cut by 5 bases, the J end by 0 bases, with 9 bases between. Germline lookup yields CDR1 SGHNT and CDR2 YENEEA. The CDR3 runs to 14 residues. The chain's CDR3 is CASSRTESTDTQYF. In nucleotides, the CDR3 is TGTGCCAGCAGCCGGACAGAGAGCACAGATACGCAGTATTTT.

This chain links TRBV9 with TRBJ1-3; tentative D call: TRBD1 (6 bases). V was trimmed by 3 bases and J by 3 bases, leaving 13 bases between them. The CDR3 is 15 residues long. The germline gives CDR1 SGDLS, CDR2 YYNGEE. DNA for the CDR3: TGTGCCAGCAGCGGGACACAGGGAATTGGAAACACCATATATTTT. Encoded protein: CASSGTQGIGNTIYF. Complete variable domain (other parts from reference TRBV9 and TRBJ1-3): DSGVTQTPKHLITATGQRVTLRCSPRSGDLSVYWYQQSLDQGLQFLIQYYNGEERAKGNILERFSAQQFPDLHSELNLSSLELGDSALYFCASSGTQGIGNTIYFGEGSWLTVV.

In DNA form, the CDR3 reads TGTGCCTGGAGTCAGGGGCACGAGCAGTACTTC. It encodes CAWSQGHEQYF. V and J are TRBV30 and TRBJ2-7; weak D call: TRBD1 (6 bases). The germline V gene has CDR1 GTSNPN and CDR2 SVGIG (reference sequence). The CDR3 runs 11 residues. Trimming removed 2 bases from V and 5 bases from J, with 7 bases in between.

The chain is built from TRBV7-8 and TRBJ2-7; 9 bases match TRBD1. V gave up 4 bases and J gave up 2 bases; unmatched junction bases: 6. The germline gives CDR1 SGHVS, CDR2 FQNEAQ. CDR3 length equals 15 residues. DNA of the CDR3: TGTGCCAGCAGCTCCTCCGGGACAGGGCCCTACGAGCAGTACTTC. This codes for CASSSSGTGPYEQYF.

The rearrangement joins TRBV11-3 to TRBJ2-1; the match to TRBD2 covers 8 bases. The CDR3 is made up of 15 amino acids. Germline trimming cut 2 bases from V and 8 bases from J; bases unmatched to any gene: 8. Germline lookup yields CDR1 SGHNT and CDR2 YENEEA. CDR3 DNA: TGTGCCAGCAGCTTACGGGGGGGCCCCCAGGATGAGCAGTTCTTC. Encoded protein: CASSLRGGPQDEQFF.

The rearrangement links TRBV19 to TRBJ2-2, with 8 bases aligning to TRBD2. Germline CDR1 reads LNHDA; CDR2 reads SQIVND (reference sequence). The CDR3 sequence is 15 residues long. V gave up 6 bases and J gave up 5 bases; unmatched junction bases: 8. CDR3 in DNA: TGTGCCAGTAGCCCTCCGGGACTAGAAACCGGGGAGCTGTTTTTT. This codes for CASSPPGLETGELFF.

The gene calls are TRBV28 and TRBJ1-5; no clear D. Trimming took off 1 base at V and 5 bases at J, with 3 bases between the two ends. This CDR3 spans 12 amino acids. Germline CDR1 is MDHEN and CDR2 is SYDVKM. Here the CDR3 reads CASSLFYQPQHF. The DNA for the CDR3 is TGTGCCAGCAGTTTATTCTATCAGCCCCAGCATTTT. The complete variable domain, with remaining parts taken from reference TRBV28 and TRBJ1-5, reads DVKVTQSSRYLVKRTGEKVFLECVQDMDHENMFWYRQDPGLGLRLIYFSYDVKMKEKGDIPEGYSVSREKKERFSLILESASTNQTSMYLCASSLFYQPQHFGDGTRLSIL.

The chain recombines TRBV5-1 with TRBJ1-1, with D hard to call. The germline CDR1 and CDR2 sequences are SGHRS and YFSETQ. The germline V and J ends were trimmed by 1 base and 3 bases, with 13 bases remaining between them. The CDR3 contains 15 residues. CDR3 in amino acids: CASSLRGFSDTEAFF. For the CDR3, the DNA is TGCGCCAGCAGCTTGAGAGGCTTCTCTGACACTGAAGCTTTCTTT.

The CDR3 protein is CASSYSDRDEQFF. The CDR3 DNA reads as TGTGCCAGCAGTTACTCCGACAGGGATGAGCAGTTCTTC. The chain is built from TRBV6-5 and TRBJ2-1, with 7 bases lining up with TRBD1. The germline V gene has CDR1 MNHEY and CDR2 SVGAGI. V dropped 0 bases and J dropped 8; count of bases not matched to a gene: 1. CDR3 length equals 13 residues.

The CDR3 reads CASSVAPGGGADRQFF. The CDR3 DNA sequence: TGTGCCAGCAGCGTAGCTCCGGGCGGGGGGGCCGACAGGCAGTTCTTC. V is TRBV9 and J is TRBJ2-1, with 9 positions matching TRBD2. The CDR3 is 16 residues long. The V segment lost 0 bases and the J segment 12 bases; nucleotides outside the gene matches: 13. Germline V CDR1 and CDR2: SGDLS, YYNGEE. Complete variable domain (other parts from reference TRBV9 and TRBJ2-1): DSGVTQTPKHLITATGQRVTLRCSPRSGDLSVYWYQQSLDQGLQFLIQYYNGEERAKGNILERFSAQQFPDLHSELNLSSLELGDSALYFCASSVAPGGGADRQFFGPGTRLTVL.

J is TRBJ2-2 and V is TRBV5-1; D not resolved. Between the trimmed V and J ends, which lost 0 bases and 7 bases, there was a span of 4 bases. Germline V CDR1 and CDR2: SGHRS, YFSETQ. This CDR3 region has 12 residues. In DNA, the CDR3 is TGCGCCAGCAGCTTGGACGGCGGGGAGCTGTTTTTT. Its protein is CASSLDGGELFF.

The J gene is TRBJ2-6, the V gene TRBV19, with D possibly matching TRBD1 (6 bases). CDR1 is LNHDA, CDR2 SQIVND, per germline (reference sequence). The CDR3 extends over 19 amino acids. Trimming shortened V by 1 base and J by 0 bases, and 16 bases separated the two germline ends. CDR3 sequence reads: CASSIVMGRGHSGANVLTF. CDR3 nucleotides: TGTGCCAGTAGTATAGTGATGGGCAGGGGACACTCTGGGGCCAACGTCCTGACTTTC.

As DNA, the CDR3 is TGTGCCAGCAGCCTACGAGCGGGGGGGAAGTACAATGAGCAGTTCTTC. Its translation is CASSLRAGGKYNEQFF. This sequence joins TRBV5-6 and TRBJ2-1; 10 nucleotides match TRBD2. V shed 4 bases and J 4 bases; nucleotides not matched to a gene: 8. Germline lookup yields CDR1 SGHDT and CDR2 YYEEEE. The CDR3 contains 16 residues.

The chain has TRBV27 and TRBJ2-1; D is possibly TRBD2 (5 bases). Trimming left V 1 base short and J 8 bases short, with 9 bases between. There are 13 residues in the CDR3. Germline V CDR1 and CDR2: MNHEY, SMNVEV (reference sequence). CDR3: CASSLWLADEQFF. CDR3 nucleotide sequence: TGTGCCAGCAGTTTATGGCTAGCCGATGAGCAGTTCTTC.

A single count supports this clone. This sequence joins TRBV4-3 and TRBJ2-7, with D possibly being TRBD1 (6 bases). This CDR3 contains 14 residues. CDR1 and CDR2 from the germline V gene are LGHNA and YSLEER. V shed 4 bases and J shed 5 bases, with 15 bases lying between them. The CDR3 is CASSRAQGNHEQYF. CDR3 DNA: TGCGCCAGCAGCCGAGCACAGGGTAACCACGAGCAGTACTTC.

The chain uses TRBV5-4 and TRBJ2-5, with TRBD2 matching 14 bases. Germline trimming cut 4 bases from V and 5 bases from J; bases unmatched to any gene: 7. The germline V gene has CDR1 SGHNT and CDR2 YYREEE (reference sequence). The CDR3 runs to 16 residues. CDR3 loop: CASSKGLAGVGETQYF. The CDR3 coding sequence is TGTGCCAGCAGCAAGGGACTAGCGGGAGTAGGTGAGACCCAGTACTTC.

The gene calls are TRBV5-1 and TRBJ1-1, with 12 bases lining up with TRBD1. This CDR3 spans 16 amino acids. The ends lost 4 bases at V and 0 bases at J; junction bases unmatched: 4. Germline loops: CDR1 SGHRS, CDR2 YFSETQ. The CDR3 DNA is TGCGCCAGCAGCCCGGGACAGGGGGCGGTGAACACTGAAGCTTTCTTT. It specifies CASSPGQGAVNTEAFF.

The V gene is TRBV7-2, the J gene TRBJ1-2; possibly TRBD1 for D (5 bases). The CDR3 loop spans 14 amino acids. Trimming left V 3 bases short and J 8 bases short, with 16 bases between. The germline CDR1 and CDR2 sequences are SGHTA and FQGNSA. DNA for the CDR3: TGTGCCAGCAGCTTTGCTGGGGGGGGTTCGGGCTACACCTTC. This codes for CASSFAGGGSGYTF.

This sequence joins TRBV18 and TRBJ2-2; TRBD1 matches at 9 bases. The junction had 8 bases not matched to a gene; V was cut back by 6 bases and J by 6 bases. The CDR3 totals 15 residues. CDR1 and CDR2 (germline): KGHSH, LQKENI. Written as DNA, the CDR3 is TGTGCCAGCTCGGAACACAGGGGGCTGGCCGGGGAGCTGTTTTTT. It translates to CASSEHRGLAGELFF.

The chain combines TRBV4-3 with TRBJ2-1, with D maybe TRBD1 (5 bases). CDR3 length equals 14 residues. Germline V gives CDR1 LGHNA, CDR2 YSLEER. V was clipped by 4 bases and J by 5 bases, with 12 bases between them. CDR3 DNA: TGCGCCAGCAGCCGAGGACACGCGAACAATGAGCAGTTCTTC. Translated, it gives CASSRGHANNEQFF.

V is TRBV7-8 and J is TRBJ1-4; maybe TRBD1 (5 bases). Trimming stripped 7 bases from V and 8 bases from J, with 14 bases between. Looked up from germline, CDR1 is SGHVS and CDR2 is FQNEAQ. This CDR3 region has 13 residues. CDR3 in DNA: TGTGCCAGCACCCCCCAGCGGGGGGAAAAACTGTTTTTT. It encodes CASTPQRGEKLFF.

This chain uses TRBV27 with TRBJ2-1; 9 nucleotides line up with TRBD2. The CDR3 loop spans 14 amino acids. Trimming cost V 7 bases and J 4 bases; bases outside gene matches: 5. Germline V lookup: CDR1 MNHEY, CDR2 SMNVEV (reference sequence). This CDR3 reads CASKMAGGYNEQFF. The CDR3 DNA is TGTGCCAGCAAGATGGCGGGAGGGTACAATGAGCAGTTCTTC.